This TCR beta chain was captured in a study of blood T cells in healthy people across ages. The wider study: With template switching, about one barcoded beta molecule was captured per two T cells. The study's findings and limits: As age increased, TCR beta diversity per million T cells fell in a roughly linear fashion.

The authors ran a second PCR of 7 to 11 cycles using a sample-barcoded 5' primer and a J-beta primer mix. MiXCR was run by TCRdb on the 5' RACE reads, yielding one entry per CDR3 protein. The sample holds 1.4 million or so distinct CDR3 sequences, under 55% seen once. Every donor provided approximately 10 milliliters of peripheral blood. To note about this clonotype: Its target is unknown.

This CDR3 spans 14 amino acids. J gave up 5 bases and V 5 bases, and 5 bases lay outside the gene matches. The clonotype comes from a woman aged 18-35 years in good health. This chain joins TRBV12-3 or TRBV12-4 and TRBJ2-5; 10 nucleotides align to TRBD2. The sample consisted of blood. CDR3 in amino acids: CASSPFSGGETQYF. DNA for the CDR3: TGTGCCAGCAGTCCCTTTAGCGGGGGGGAGACCCAGTACTTC.